The subject of this entry is one TCR beta chain. Its target is not known. This record belongs to a study of CD4 T cells in relation to SARS-CoV-2 and coronaviruses. Study background: TCR beta CDR3s were sequenced after 10-day antigen culture of PBMCs.

Germline-derived CDR1 and CDR2 are LNHDA and SQIVND (reference sequence). The CDR3 sequence is 15 residues long. V was shortened by 4 bases and J by 5 bases, with 18 bases between the two germline ends. TCRdb's copy holds only in-frame clones and misses some; the assay was immunoSEQ multiplex PCR. The sample has about 36,000 clones, more than 65% seen once. Sorted naive or memory CD4+ cells met CEF peptides for over 8 days. The chain couples TRBV19 to TRBJ2-7; D remains ambiguous. Sequencing used memory CD4+ T cells from PBMCs, cultured in vitro. This receptor was identified in an adult with COVID-19. The CDR3 spells CASSKTFFGVHEQYF. CDR3 coding DNA: TGTGCCAGTAGTAAGACCTTTTTTGGGGTTCACGAGCAGTACTTC.